These T cell receptor beta chains were read from a single sample in a study of blood T cell repertoires in COVID-19. The repertoire was sequenced with immunoSEQ multiplex PCR; TCRdb's copy has only in-frame clones and lacks some. Here the sample spans fewer than 400,000 clones, around nine tenths being singletons. The source material was PBMCs or T cells enriched from blood (not recorded which). These TCRs come from a woman aged 25 to 39 who had been exposed to COVID-19. Each CDR3 is given with its conserved first and last residue. D genes are given only for firm matches. Clone size is stated in some rows and not others, as once, few, many or a class when expanded.

J: TRBJ2-1
D: TRBD2
V: TRBV11-2
size: -
DNA: TGTGCCAGCACCACAGCGGGGGGCCCGGGATACAATGAGCAGTTCTTC
CDR3: CASTTAGGPGYNEQFF

J: TRBJ1-6
D: TRBD1
V: TRBV5-1
size: -
DNA: TGCGCCAGCAGCTTACAGGGGGCTCGTTCACCCCTCCACTTT
CDR3: CASSLQGARSPLHF

J: TRBJ2-7
D: -
V: TRBV7-9
size: -
DNA: TGTGCCAGCAGCTCACAAAACTACGAGCAGTACTTC
CDR3: CASSSQNYEQYF

J: TRBJ2-7
D: TRBD1
V: TRBV5-1
size: -
DNA: TGCGCCAGCAGCGCGACCGGGACAGGGGCGTACGAGCAGTACTTC
CDR3: CASSATGTGAYEQYF

J: TRBJ2-7
D: -
V: TRBV3-1/TRBV3-2
size: -
DNA: TGTGCCAGCAGCCCCGGGACACCTTCTTACGAGCAGTACTTC
CDR3: CASSPGTPSYEQYF

J: TRBJ1-2
D: TRBD1
V: TRBV10-3
size: -
DNA: TGTGCCATCAGTGAGTCCGGGACAGGCCTGTATGGCTACACCTTC
CDR3: CAISESGTGLYGYTF

J: TRBJ2-7
D: TRBD2
V: TRBV5-6
size: -
DNA: TGTGCCACCAGTAAGGGAGGGGTCTACGAGCAGTACTTC
CDR3: CATSKGGVYEQYF

J: TRBJ1-5
D: TRBD1
V: TRBV5-8
size: -
DNA: TGTGCCAGCAGCATCGGACAGGGAGGTCATCAGCCCCAGCATTTT
CDR3: CASSIGQGGHQPQHF

J: TRBJ2-5
D: -
V: TRBV29-1
size: -
DNA: TGCAGCGTTGATAAACAGGCACTCCAAGAGACCCAGTACTTC
CDR3: CSVDKQALQETQYF

J: TRBJ1-2
D: TRBD1
V: TRBV2
size: -
DNA: TGTGCCAGCAGCTTAAACAGGGGAGGCTCTCTAGGGTATGGCTACACCTTC
CDR3: CASSLNRGGSLGYGYTF

J: TRBJ2-7
D: -
V: TRBV7-9
size: -
DNA: TGTGCCAGCAGCTTAGGGTCAGCGGACCAACCCTACGAGCAGTACTTC
CDR3: CASSLGSADQPYEQYF

J: TRBJ1-2
D: -
V: TRBV7-2
size: -
DNA: TGTGCCAGCAGCGGGGGGGGACCGCGCTATGGCTACACCTTC
CDR3: CASSGGGPRYGYTF

J: TRBJ1-2
D: -
V: TRBV6-5
size: -
DNA: TGTGCCAGCAGTTACTTCAGGGATTTTGGTGGCTACACCTTC
CDR3: CASSYFRDFGGYTF

J: TRBJ2-2
D: -
V: TRBV5-1
size: -
DNA: TGCGCCAGCAGAGTTTCAGGGTTGGGCGGGGAGCTGTTTTTT
CDR3: CASRVSGLGGELFF

J: TRBJ1-2
D: -
V: TRBV18
size: -
DNA: TGTGCCAGCTCACCACCGATACCACAGAACTATGGCTACACCTTC
CDR3: CASSPPIPQNYGYTF

J: TRBJ1-4
D: -
V: TRBV5-1
size: -
DNA: TGCGCCAGCAGCTTGGGGGGGCAGGCTAATGAAAAACTGTTTTTT
CDR3: CASSLGGQANEKLFF

J: TRBJ2-3
D: TRBD2
V: TRBV3-1/TRBV3-2
size: -
DNA: TGTGCCAGCAGGCTCGGGGGGAGGGAAGATACGCAGTATTTT
CDR3: CASRLGGREDTQYF

J: TRBJ1-2
D: -
V: TRBV18
size: once
DNA: TGTGCCAGCTCAATCCCGAACAGGCCACTAAGTTATGGCTACACCTTC
CDR3: CASSIPNRPLSYGYTF

J: TRBJ1-1
D: -
V: TRBV6-1
size: once
DNA: TGTGCCAGCAGTGAACCCTATGGGTGGCAGGGCGGATCAGCTTTCTTT
CDR3: CASSEPYGWQGGSAFF

J: TRBJ1-1
D: -
V: TRBV18
size: -
DNA: TGTGCCAGCTCCCCCCTCCGTGTCTCGAACACTGAAGCTTTCTTT
CDR3: CASSPLRVSNTEAFF

J: TRBJ2-1
D: -
V: TRBV4-1
size: -
DNA: TGCGCCAGCAGCCAAGAAGGGGGGGGCTACAATGAGCAGTTCTTC
CDR3: CASSQEGGGYNEQFF

J: TRBJ1-2
D: -
V: TRBV5-1
size: -
DNA: TGCGCCAGCAGCTTGGGAGGGCAGTACTCTAACTATGGCTACACCTTC
CDR3: CASSLGGQYSNYGYTF

J: TRBJ1-2
D: TRBD1
V: TRBV19
size: -
DNA: TGTGCCAGTACGATTGCAGGGGGCCATGGCTACACCTTC
CDR3: CASTIAGGHGYTF